The next 13 T cell receptor beta chains were all read from a single sample in a study of metastatic and nonmetastatic thyroid tumors. Through MiXCR, TCRdb re-clonotyped the PCR reads. The repertoire holds tens of thousands of clones, with roughly 12% as singletons. Among the patients, none had received any treatment before thyroid surgery. The sequenced sample was blood. All receptors derive from a female donor with papillary thyroid cancer or a benign thyroid nodule (not recorded which). Some clones in this sample may be carry-over from other donors' samples.

This clone was recorded many times. V and J are TRBV5-1 and TRBJ2-7; a possible D gene is TRBD2 (5 bases). Germline lookup yields CDR1 SGHRS and CDR2 YFSETQ. The CDR3 extends over 15 amino acids. The ends were cut back, 4 bases at V and 3 bases at J, with 17 bases in the middle. CDR3 residues: CASSPEAGNLYEQYF. The CDR3 region has the DNA TGCGCCAGCAGCCCGGAAGCCGGGAATCTCTACGAGCAGTACTTC.

This clone was counted at least ten times. The chain employs TRBV3-1 and TRBJ2-7, with TRBD1 matching 8 bases. CDR3 length equals 12 residues. CDR1 is LGHDT, CDR2 YNNKEL, per germline (reference sequence). The V gene end was trimmed by 3 bases and the J gene end by 7 bases; junction bases not matched to a gene: 2. This CDR3 is CASSQGTGEQYF. The DNA for the CDR3 is TGTGCCAGCAGCCAGGGGACAGGTGAGCAGTACTTC.

In its sample, this clone was seen many times. The chain carries TRBV4-2 and TRBJ2-7; 9 bases align to TRBD2. CDR1 LGHNA and CDR2 YNFKEQ come from the germline V gene. The CDR3 spans 16 residues. V lost 2 bases to trimming and J lost 3 bases; unmatched junction nucleotides: 8. CDR3 protein: CASSQSPSGAYYEQYF. CDR3 DNA sequence: TGTGCCAGCAGCCAATCTCCTAGCGGGGCCTACTACGAGCAGTACTTC.

This clone was counted at least ten times. V and J are TRBV7-8 and TRBJ2-7; D is perhaps TRBD1 (5 bases). The CDR3 has 14 amino acids. Germline V gene sequence: CDR1 SGHVS, CDR2 FQNEAQ. Deletions cut 1 base from V and 5 bases from J, with 12 bases between. CDR3 residues: CASSLGQLLHEQYF. In DNA, the CDR3 is TGTGCCAGCAGCTTAGGACAGCTCCTCCACGAGCAGTACTTC.

V usage is TRBV19 and J usage is TRBJ1-4; tentatively, D is TRBD1 (5 bases). Germline CDR1 and CDR2: LNHDA and SQIVND (reference sequence). Trimming took 0 bases from V and 10 from J, leaving 15 bases between them. CDR3 length equals 15 residues. CDR3 residues: CASSIDPGSHRKLFF. CDR3 DNA sequence: TGTGCCAGTAGTATAGATCCAGGGAGTCACAGAAAACTGTTTTTT. Together with reference TRBV19 and TRBJ1-4, the CDR3 gives the full variable domain: DGGITQSPKYLFRKEGQNVTLSCEQNLNHDAMYWYRQDPGQGLRLIYYSQIVNDFQKGDIAEGYSVSREKKESFPLTVTSAQKNPTAFYLCASSIDPGSHRKLFFGSGTQLSVL.

A word on this clone: An end of the junction differs from the germline gene, which may be a read error. The chain combines TRBV2 with TRBJ1-5, with TRBD1 matching 7 bases. The germline V gene encodes CDR1 SNHLY and CDR2 FYNNEI. The CDR3 sequence is 15 residues long. The CDR3 is CAISDRTGENQPQHF. CDR3 sequence (DNA): TGTGCCATCAGTGATAGGACAGGCGAGAATCAGCCCCAGCATTTT.

This clone showed up many times. This chain joins TRBV6-1 and TRBJ2-5; unclear D gene. The CDR3 is made up of 13 amino acids. V dropped 1 base and J dropped 3 bases, with 6 bases sitting between them. Per the germline V gene, CDR1 is MNHNS and CDR2 is SASEGT. The CDR3: CASSEGQKETQYF. CDR3 sequence (DNA): TGTGCCAGCAGTGAAGGACAAAAAGAGACCCAGTACTTC.

In the case of this clone: The junction does not match germline at one end; this may be a read error. The chain is built from TRBV19 and TRBJ1-5, with a weak D call TRBD1 (5 bases). This CDR3 region has 16 residues. Germline loops: CDR1 LNHDA, CDR2 SQIVND (reference sequence). CDR3 DNA: TGCGCCAGTAGTATCCTGGCCGGGGGGAGCAATCAGCCCCAGCATTTT. Amino acids: CASSILAGGSNQPQHF. Full variable domain (remainder filled in from reference TRBV19 and TRBJ1-5): DGGITQSPKYLFRKEGQNVTLSCEQNLNHDAMYWYRQDPGQGLRLIYYSQIVNDFQKGDIAEGYSVSREKKESFPLTVTSAQKNPTAFYLCASSILAGGSNQPQHFGDGTRLSIL.

The chain has TRBV10-3 and TRBJ1-1; 7 bases are a match to TRBD1. V shed 2 bases, J shed 5 bases, and the junction held 11 bases outside the gene matches. The CDR3 spans 16 residues. Germline CDR1 and CDR2: ENHRY and SYGVKD. CDR3 in amino acids: CAISERIVQGSTEAFF. CDR3 bases: TGTGCCATCAGTGAGCGGATTGTACAGGGGTCGACTGAAGCTTTCTTT.

Ten or more counts support this clone. The V gene is TRBV19, the J gene TRBJ2-4, with 8 bases fitting TRBD1. Germline assignment: CDR1 LNHDA and CDR2 SQIVND (reference sequence). J was trimmed by 6 bases and V by 5 bases; bases with no gene match: 9. The CDR3 spans 15 residues. The CDR3 coding sequence is TGTGCCAGTAGTCCCTCTCCCGGGACAGGAAACATTCAGTACTTC. Amino acid sequence: CASSPSPGTGNIQYF.

This chain uses TRBV6-1 with TRBJ2-2; TRBD1 aligns across 7 bases. The CDR3 runs 15 residues. Germline V gene data show CDR1 as MNHNS and CDR2 as SASEGT. Trimming removed 6 bases from V and 3 bases from J; junction bases left unmatched: 7. The CDR3 reads CASRTHRGHTGELFF. The CDR3 bases are TGTGCCAGCAGGACACACAGGGGTCACACCGGGGAGCTGTTTTTT.

This clone was seen at least ten times. The genes are TRBV7-9 and TRBJ1-2; D uncertain. This CDR3 region has 13 residues. V lost 4 bases and J lost 4, with 10 bases in between. Per the germline V gene, CDR1 is SEHNR and CDR2 is FQNEAQ (reference sequence). The CDR3 sequence: CASSSNLAYGYTF. The DNA of the CDR3 is TGTGCCAGCAGCTCAAACCTCGCCTATGGCTACACCTTC.

In this sample, this clone turned up many times. The chain has TRBV6-2 or TRBV6-3 and TRBJ2-1; D is perhaps TRBD2 (5 bases). V was trimmed by 4 bases and J by 8 bases, leaving 18 bases between them. Per germline, CDR1 MNHEY and CDR2 SVGEGT. CDR3 size: 15 residues. The CDR3 nucleotides are TGTGCCAGCAGTTTCTACTTGGACTTACCCGATGAGCAGTTCTTC. It yields the protein CASSFYLDLPDEQFF.